The T cell receptor beta chain described here comes from a study of blood T cells in healthy people across ages (dated by TCRdb to between 2014 and 2016). Study-wide context: In model experiments, template switching captured about one uniquely barcoded TCR beta cDNA molecule for every two T cells. Using deep sequencing normalized with unique cDNA molecular identifiers, the study measured how TCR beta repertoire diversity changes with age. Donors were grouped into four age groups: young (average roughly 15 years), middle-aged (over 35), aged (around 66) and long-lived (approximately 82). For two donors (one aged 18 to 30 and one aged 80 or older), the study analyzed two additional independent replicas of 1 million unique cDNA reads from the same blood draw.

In this sample, this clonotype turned up many times. Its antigen target is currently unknown. No qualities accompany the bases; no much larger clone lies one base away. Study-level results and caveats: The long-lived group showed more naive CD4+ T cells, fewer expanded clones and increased TCR diversity than the aged group, suggesting age selection. A strong correlation was found between observed TCR beta diversity and the percentage of naive T cells measured by flow cytometry. As age increased, observed TCR beta diversity per million T cells dropped in a roughly linear way, and a significant reduction was already evident by age approximately 40. Total diversity estimates from one million sequenced T cells were considered lower bounds and underestimates. Donor CMV infection status was unknown, potentially confounding age-related changes in expanded clonotypes. Because profiling used bulk unsorted PBMCs, naive and antigen-experienced compartments could not be compared conclusively.

Donors were a few dozen systemically healthy Caucasian individuals from Russia aged roughly 6 to 95 years. About 9.1 milliliters of peripheral blood were collected from each donor into EDTA-treated Vacutainer tubes. Ficoll-Paque density-gradient centrifugation was used to isolate PBMCs, with at least 6.5 million per sample. Trizol reagent was used to extract total RNA from PBMCs, with at least 6 micrograms per sample. Naive CD45RAhigh/CD27high T cell percentages were measured by flow cytometry on a PBMC aliquot from every donor. In the germline V gene, CDR1 corresponds to SGHTA and CDR2 to FQGTGA. Trimming costs V 10 bases and J 2 bases, and their ends lie 18 bases apart. From the cysteine up to the phenylalanine, the CDR3 has a length of 15 residues. Left in the record is the CDR3 DNA by itself, 45 bases read in frame from the first base. The library was produced with 5' RACE. Instrument used: Illumina HiSeq 2500. The second PCR ran for roughly 7 to 12 cycles and used a J-beta primer mix along with a sample-barcoded 5' primer. Each TCR beta cDNA molecule received a unique molecular identifier from a template-switch 5' adaptor carrying 12 random nucleotides. Each sample yielded at least 3 million CDR3-containing paired-end reads. All of the RNA was converted into first-strand cDNA using the Mint cDNA synthesis kit, with a TRBC-specific oligonucleotide serving as the primer. All cDNA was treated with uracil-DNA glycosylase and then went through a first 18-cycle PCR with the universal primers M1SS and BC2_uni_R. In the source study's methods: Each sample was normalized by randomly selecting 1 million high-quality reads, each carrying a distinct molecular identifier. Instead of being binned into consensus sequences, reads with shared molecular identifiers were discarded. MiTCR, set to a Q25 quality threshold and the strictest error-elimination algorithm, was used for CDR3 identification, clonotype clustering and error correction. A nonparametric unseen species model using Euler transformation provided a lower-bound estimate of total TCR beta diversity. TCRdb reran the public reads through fastp at Q25 and MiXCR, keeping productive beta chains. Entries are consolidated by CDR3 protein sequence, retaining the most common genes and DNA. The V and J calls and clone size come from TCRdb's table, not from the authors' own analysis. For this sample the table gives hundreds of thousands of distinct CDR3 sequences, of which over 25% were detected only once. The ten largest make up approximately 3.6% of the sample.

This sample was also put to use in a study of T cells of mothers and their children. The second study's authors report: Nine systemically healthy Caucasian individuals, comprising three mothers and their six children, were included as donors. cDNA synthesis used all of the extracted RNA, with 1.5 ug of RNA in each 15 ul reaction. In the second PCR, the M1S primer added sample barcodes and 2-4 random nucleotides. Each mother yielded over 8 million TCR beta CDR3 reads and each child 2.5 million to 3 million reads. In both related and unrelated pairs, thymic selection shapes the output of TCR recombination in a similar way, with inherited differences having only a minor effect. Normalized repertoire overlap in related mother-child pairs was always slightly higher than in unrelated mother-child pairs, but the difference was never significant. Persistent microchimeric T cell clones were not detected, at a sensitivity of about 99 clones per million clonotypes. Deep NGS was used in the study to compare the TCR beta repertoires of mothers and children and to look for features that separate related mother-child pairs from unrelated individuals. Mothers averaged roughly 40 +/- 4 years of age and children averaged about 10 +/- 4 years. After adapter ligation was performed with NEBNext reagents, the libraries were sequenced on an Illumina HiSeq 2000 with 100+100 nt paired-end reads. Mother and child libraries were prepared a month apart and sequenced in separate runs to prevent cross-contamination. For each donor, between roughly 500,000 and 2,200,000 distinct TCR beta clonotypes were identified. Naive TCR beta clonotypes were estimated from low-frequency clonotypes matched to each donor's FACS-determined naive share, without sorting.

The TCR comes from a boy aged 2-9 years in good health. The chain links TRBV7-3 with TRBJ2-1; matching of 6 bases hints at TRBD2 as the D gene. Sequenced sample: blood. The CDR3 here reads CANLFGGDTYNEQFF. DNA sequence: TGTGCCAACTTGTTCGGGGGTGATACCTACAATGAGCAGTTCTTC.